Listed below are T cell receptor beta chains from one sample, sequenced in a study of radiotherapy plus CTLA-4 blockade in lung cancer. Produced via immunoSEQ multiplex PCR; TCRdb's table is partial and in-frame only. The sample records around 110,000 clones, 75% to 90% being singletons. The specimen was peripheral blood, collected from a patient treated with radiotherapy plus ipilimumab. The receptors were gathered from a human donor with non-small cell lung cancer that progressed on radiotherapy plus ipilimumab. Each CDR3 is given with its conserved first and last residue. D genes are given only for firm matches. Size tells how often a clone was seen (once, few, many) or the class of an expanded clone, and some rows leave it out.

clone size,V gene,D gene,J gene,CDR3 protein,CDR3 DNA
few,TRBV9,TRBD1,TRBJ2-2,CASRFGSGGNTGELFF,TGTGCCAGCAGATTCGGTTCAGGGGGGAACACCGGGGAGCTGTTTTTT
.,TRBV9,.,TRBJ2-1,CASSVEDPGGNEQFF,TGTGCCAGCAGCGTAGAGGACCCCGGCGGCAATGAGCAGTTCTTC
.,TRBV7-2,TRBD2,TRBJ2-1,CASSLVASGDEQFF,TGTGCCAGCAGCTTAGTGGCTAGCGGTGATGAGCAGTTCTTC
.,TRBV19,.,TRBJ1-2,CASSTQSTFNYGYTF,TGTGCCAGTAGTACCCAATCGACATTTAACTATGGCTACACCTTC
.,TRBV4-1,.,TRBJ2-7,CASSQALRDSEQYF,TGCGCCAGCAGCCAAGCTCTCCGGGACTCCGAGCAGTACTTC
.,TRBV11-2,.,TRBJ2-7,CASSRRRAQPLSYEQYF,TGTGCCAGCAGCAGACGCCGGGCGCAACCCCTATCCTACGAGCAGTACTTC
.,TRBV9,TRBD2,TRBJ2-1,CASSHGLADSYNEQFF,TGTGCCAGCAGCCACGGACTAGCGGATTCCTACAATGAGCAGTTCTTC
.,TRBV4-1,TRBD1,TRBJ2-5,CASSQDPGQGAYETQYF,TGCGCCAGCAGCCAAGATCCGGGGCAGGGGGCTTATGAGACCCAGTACTTC
.,TRBV5-1,TRBD1,TRBJ2-2,CASSRPGQMGAGELFF,TGCGCCAGCAGTCGCCCGGGACAGATGGGGGCCGGGGAGCTGTTTTTT
.,TRBV7-2,.,TRBJ1-2,CASSPRDGYGYTF,TGTGCCAGCAGCCCCAGGGACGGCTATGGCTACACCTTC
.,TRBV6-1,TRBD1,TRBJ2-1,CASSDSTGGWDEQFF,TGTGCCAGCAGTGATTCGACAGGGGGCTGGGATGAGCAGTTCTTC
.,TRBV5-1,.,TRBJ1-5,CASSFSGVRNQPQHF,TGCGCCAGCAGCTTCTCGGGGGTTCGCAATCAGCCCCAGCATTTT
.,TRBV11-3,.,TRBJ2-2,CASTSTGELFF,TGTGCCAGCACTTCTACCGGGGAGCTGTTTTTT
.,TRBV5-1,TRBD1,TRBJ2-1,CASRTGGFGNEQFF,TGCGCCAGCCGAACAGGGGGCTTCGGTAATGAGCAGTTCTTC
.,TRBV4-2,.,TRBJ2-1,CASSPYRADFSYNEQFF,TGTGCCAGCAGCCCTTATAGAGCCGACTTCTCCTACAATGAGCAGTTCTTC
.,TRBV6-5,TRBD1,TRBJ1-2,CASSWGQGAYGYTF,TGTGCCAGCAGTTGGGGACAGGGGGCCTATGGCTACACCTTC
once,TRBV7-2,TRBD2,TRBJ2-7,CASSLGSTGGRRNYEQYF,TGTGCCAGCAGCTTAGGCTCCACGGGAGGGAGGAGAAACTACGAGCAGTACTTC
.,TRBV10-1,TRBD2,TRBJ2-3,CASSLDGRPDTQYF,TGCGCCAGCAGTTTGGACGGGAGGCCAGATACGCAGTATTTT
.,TRBV7-9,TRBD1,TRBJ1-2,CASSLVAGGGYGYTF,TGTGCCAGCAGCTTAGTGGCAGGGGGAGGTTATGGCTACACCTTC
.,TRBV7-9,TRBD2,TRBJ2-5,CASSFPGLASKETQYF,TGTGCCAGCAGCTTCCCGGGACTAGCGAGCAAAGAGACCCAGTACTTC
.,TRBV21-1,.,TRBJ1-1,CASSKGEGEDTEAFF,TGTGCCAGCAGCAAAGGGGAGGGGGAGGACACTGAAGCTTTCTTT
.,TRBV15,TRBD2,TRBJ2-2,CATSRGKLAGGFGELFF,TGTGCCACCAGCAGAGGGAAGCTAGCGGGAGGATTCGGGGAGCTGTTTTTT
.,TRBV5-1,TRBD2,TRBJ2-7,CASSLAGASYEQYF,TGCGCCAGCAGCCTAGCGGGGGCCTCCTACGAGCAGTACTTC
.,TRBV10-3,TRBD1,TRBJ1-1,CAIRGTGGPNTEAFF,TGTGCCATCAGGGGGACAGGGGGCCCGAACACTGAAGCTTTCTTT
once,TRBV30,TRBD1,TRBJ1-2,CAWHPRTGAGDYGYTF,TGTGCCTGGCACCCACGGACAGGGGCGGGAGACTATGGCTACACCTTC
.,TRBV6-6,.,TRBJ1-1,CASSRKVNEAFF,TGTGCCAGCAGTCGAAAGGTGAATGAAGCTTTCTTT
once,TRBV10-3,.,TRBJ1-1,CAIRNRMNTEAFF,TGTGCCATCCGGAACAGGATGAACACTGAAGCTTTCTTT
.,TRBV6-1,.,TRBJ2-1,CASSEVGGAIDEQFF,TGTGCCAGCAGTGAAGTGGGGGGTGCAATTGATGAGCAGTTCTTC
.,TRBV7-9,TRBD1,TRBJ1-2,CASSAGTGSYGYTF,TGTGCCAGCAGCGCCGGGACAGGGAGCTATGGCTACACCTTC
.,TRBV6-6,.,TRBJ2-1,CASSPDVFYNEQFF,TGTGCCAGCAGTCCGGATGTCTTCTACAATGAGCAGTTCTTC
.,TRBV2,.,TRBJ1-2,CASTREGRYTF,TGTGCCAGCACTCGGGAGGGACGCTACACCTTC
.,TRBV7-9,.,TRBJ1-5,CASSLDAGRNQPQHF,TGTGCCAGCAGCTTAGATGCAGGACGGAATCAGCCCCAGCATTTT
.,TRBV27,.,TRBJ1-4,CASSRGGNNEKLFF,TGTGCCAGCAGTCGGGGGGGGAATAATGAAAAACTGTTTTTT
.,TRBV12-5,TRBD2,TRBJ2-7,CASATLAGGSYEQYF,TGTGCTAGTGCCACCCTTGCGGGAGGTTCGTACGAGCAGTACTTC
.,TRBV6-1,TRBD2,TRBJ2-7,CASKLGTSGSYEQYF,TGTGCCAGCAAGCTAGGGACTAGCGGGAGTTACGAGCAGTACTTC
.,TRBV2,.,TRBJ2-1,CASSEFGSTYNEQFF,TGTGCCAGCAGTGAATTTGGCAGCACCTACAATGAGCAGTTCTTC
once,TRBV19,.,TRBJ2-5,CASNGGGSRGETQYF,TGTGCCAGTAACGGAGGGGGATCCAGAGGGGAGACCCAGTACTTC
once,TRBV30,TRBD2,TRBJ2-1,CAWSPSGLDLEQFF,TGTGCCTGGAGTCCCTCCGGACTAGACCTTGAGCAGTTCTTC
.,TRBV6-1,TRBD2,TRBJ2-3,CASSAGTITDTQYF,TGTGCCAGCAGTGCCGGGACTATCACAGATACGCAGTATTTT
.,TRBV5-1,TRBD2,TRBJ2-3,CASSLAREARTDTQYF,TGCGCCAGCAGCTTGGCCCGGGAGGCCCGCACAGATACGCAGTATTTT
.,TRBV9,.,TRBJ2-3,CASSVGLGSTDTQYF,TGTGCCAGCAGCGTAGGGTTGGGGTCCACAGATACGCAGTATTTT
.,TRBV6-1,.,TRBJ2-1,CASSEASGPYNEQFF,TGTGCCAGCAGTGAAGCAAGCGGGCCTTACAATGAGCAGTTCTTC
.,TRBV7-3,.,TRBJ2-3,CASSSGLELDTQYF,TGTGCCAGCAGCTCCGGGTTAGAACTAGATACGCAGTATTTT
.,TRBV5-1,.,TRBJ2-5,CASSLERRETQYF,TGCGCCAGCAGCTTGGAAAGACGAGAGACCCAGTACTTC
.,TRBV30,.,TRBJ1-5,CAWSQGQIYQPQHF,TGTGCCTGGAGCCAAGGACAGATTTATCAGCCCCAGCATTTT
.,TRBV29-1,TRBD2,TRBJ2-7,CSVSGLAGVYEQYF,TGCAGCGTTTCGGGACTAGCGGGAGTCTACGAGCAGTACTTC
.,TRBV5-1,.,TRBJ2-2,CASSFQAGVNTGELFF,TGCGCCAGCAGCTTTCAGGCAGGGGTGAACACCGGGGAGCTGTTTTTT
.,TRBV9,.,TRBJ1-2,CASSGAIYYGYTF,TGTGCCAGCAGCGGGGCTATTTACTATGGCTACACCTTC
.,TRBV6-6,.,TRBJ2-1,CASSYSPTGSNEQFF,TGTGCCAGCAGTTACTCCCCAACTGGTTCCAATGAGCAGTTCTTC
.,TRBV15,.,TRBJ2-3,CATRGRERTDTQYF,TGTGCCACCCGGGGACGGGAGCGAACAGATACGCAGTATTTT
few,TRBV5-1,TRBD1,TRBJ1-3,CASSLLTGSSGNTIYF,TGCGCCAGCAGCCTTCTGACAGGGAGCTCTGGAAACACCATATATTTT
.,TRBV19,.,TRBJ2-5,CASSIGEEQYF,TGTGCCAGTAGTATCGGGGAGGAGCAGTACTTC
.,TRBV6-4,TRBD2,TRBJ2-7,CASSDSRLAAYEQYF,TGTGCCAGCAGTGACTCTCGGCTAGCGGCTTACGAGCAGTACTTC
.,TRBV27,TRBD2,TRBJ2-2,CASGRGLAGTGELFF,TGTGCCAGCGGAAGGGGACTAGCGGGAACCGGGGAGCTGTTTTTT
.,TRBV5-1,.,TRBJ2-6,CASSWTEIDSGANVLTF,TGCGCCAGCAGCTGGACAGAAATAGATTCTGGGGCCAACGTCCTGACTTTC
.,TRBV5-6,.,TRBJ1-1,CASSLEQGNTEAFF,TGTGCCAGCAGCTTGGAGCAGGGGAACACTGAAGCTTTCTTT
.,TRBV5-4,TRBD1,TRBJ1-2,CASSWSIGTGAGGYTF,TGTGCCAGCAGCTGGTCCATTGGGACAGGGGCCGGTGGCTACACCTTC